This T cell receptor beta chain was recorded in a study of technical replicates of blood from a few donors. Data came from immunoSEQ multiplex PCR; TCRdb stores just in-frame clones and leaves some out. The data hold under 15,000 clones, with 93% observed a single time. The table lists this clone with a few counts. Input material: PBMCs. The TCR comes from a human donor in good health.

DNA for the CDR3: TGCGCCAGCAGCCAGAGCCCTTACAATGAGCAGTTCTTC. Translated: CASSQSPYNEQFF. The V call is TRBV4-1, the J call TRBJ2-1; unclear D gene. This CDR3 region has 13 residues. V shed 3 bases and J shed 4 bases, with 7 bases lying between them. Per the germline V gene, CDR1 is MGHRA and CDR2 is YSYEKL.